This passage covers 27 T cell receptor beta chains from one sample sequenced in a study of blood T cells in healthy people across ages. A sample-barcoded 5' primer and a J-beta primer mix were used in a second PCR of about 7 to 11 cycles. TCRdb redid the calling of the 5' RACE reads with MiXCR, one entry per CDR3 protein. The sample records 950,000 to 1,200,000 distinct CDR3 sequences, under 40% being singletons. The source material was blood. The receptor source for this set is a man between 18 and 29 years old in good health.

The chain uses TRBV12-3 or TRBV12-4 and TRBJ2-3; 8 nucleotides align to TRBD2. The CDR3 has 15 amino acids. V shed 6 bases, J shed 1 base, and the junction held 6 bases outside the gene matches. The CDR3 is CASRKRAGGTDTQYF. The CDR3 nucleotides are TGTGCCAGCAGGAAACGAGCGGGAGGCACAGATACGCAGTATTTT.

The chain recombines TRBV5-6 with TRBJ2-3, with 7 bases aligning to TRBD2. Germline CDR1 reads SGHDT; CDR2 reads YYEEEE. This CDR3 is built from 16 residues. J gave up 0 bases and V 4 bases, and 8 bases lay outside the gene matches. The CDR3 loop reads CASSPNGGISTDTQYF. CDR3 in DNA: TGTGCCAGCAGCCCGAACGGGGGGATTAGCACAGATACGCAGTATTTT.

The V and J genes are TRBV11-2 and TRBJ1-5; D is possibly TRBD1 (6 bases). Germline V gene lookup returns CDR1 SGHAT and CDR2 FQNNGV. V shed 0 bases and J shed 5 bases, with 11 bases lying between them. The length of the CDR3 is 15 residues. For the CDR3, the DNA is TGTGCCAGCAGCTTAGATGGACAGCGTGATCAGCCCCAGCATTTT. This codes for CASSLDGQRDQPQHF.

The chain employs TRBV4-2 and TRBJ1-2, with D possibly matching TRBD1 (6 bases). CDR3 size: 15 residues. V was trimmed by 1 base and J by 2 bases, leaving 11 bases between them. CDR1 LGHNA and CDR2 YNFKEQ come from the germline V gene. The CDR3 DNA sequence: TGTGCCAGCAGCCAAGCCTGGACAGAGAACTATGGCTACACCTTC. Translating it yields CASSQAWTENYGYTF.

This chain links TRBV30 with TRBJ1-5; D is unclear. The CDR3 has 15 amino acids. Per the germline V gene, CDR1 is GTSNPN and CDR2 is SVGIG (reference sequence). V lost 1 base to trimming and J lost 0 bases, with 10 bases between them. The CDR3 nucleotides read TGTGCCTGGAGTGGCAGGCGAAATAGCAATCAGCCCCAGCATTTT. Its translation is CAWSGRRNSNQPQHF.

Only a few counts were recorded for this clonotype. J is TRBJ1-5 and V is TRBV4-1, with D possibly TRBD1 on 5 matching bases. CDR3 length: 15 amino acids. The V end was cut by 0 bases, the J end by 5 bases, with 11 bases between. Looked up from germline, CDR1 is MGHRA and CDR2 is YSYEKL. CDR3 in amino acids: CASSQEGATYQPQHF. The CDR3 DNA sequence: TGCGCCAGCAGCCAAGAAGGGGCCACCTATCAGCCCCAGCATTTT.

The chain employs TRBV11-2 and TRBJ1-2, with 8 bases matching TRBD1. The CDR3 loop spans 15 amino acids. Germline V gene sequence: CDR1 SGHAT, CDR2 FQNNGV. V lost 1 base, J lost 8 bases, and 9 bases stayed unmatched. The CDR3 coding sequence is TGTGCCAGCAGCTTAGTCGACAGGGGTTTAGTCGGCTACACCTTC. This codes for CASSLVDRGLVGYTF. Full variable domain (remainder filled in from reference TRBV11-2 and TRBJ1-2): EAGVAQSPRYKIIEKRQSVAFWCNPISGHATLYWYQQILGQGPKLLIQFQNNGVVDDSQLPKDRFSAERLKGVDSTLKIQPAKLEDSAVYLCASSLVDRGLVGYTFGSGTRLTVV.

Worth noting for this clonotype: One end of the junction varies from germline; a read error may be responsible. The chain recombines TRBV19 with TRBJ2-1, with 12 bases matching TRBD1. This CDR3 has 16 amino acids. Germline assignment: CDR1 LNHDA and CDR2 SQIVND (reference sequence). The DNA for the CDR3 is TGTGCCAGCAGTATTGAAGGGACAGGGGGCTTAAGTGAGCAGTTCTTC. This sequence encodes CASSIEGTGGLSEQFF.

V and J are TRBV6-2 or TRBV6-3 and TRBJ2-1; 13 bases agree with TRBD2. CDR1 and CDR2 from the germline V gene are MNHEY and SVGEGT. The trim removed 4 bases at V and 6 bases at J, leaving 3 bases unmatched. This CDR3 spans 15 amino acids. This CDR3 is CASSCTSGGANEQFF. CDR3 coding DNA: TGTGCCAGCAGTTGCACTAGCGGGGGGGCCAATGAGCAGTTCTTC.

This clonotype was counted between two and nine times. This chain uses TRBV12-3 or TRBV12-4 with TRBJ2-7; D gene uncertain. This CDR3 contains 16 residues. With 0 bases removed from V and 2 bases from J, the gap between germline ends came to 14 bases. CDR3 DNA sequence: TGTGCCAGCAGTTTAGCCAAAGGATCAGCCACCTACGAGCAGTACTTC. Translating gives CASSLAKGSATYEQYF.

This clonotype occurred a few times. The chain has TRBV27 and TRBJ1-5, with D unclear. Trimming cost V 2 bases and J 0 bases, with 11 bases left between them. CDR1 and CDR2 (germline): MNHEY, SMNVEV (reference sequence). This CDR3 has 16 residues. Here the CDR3 reads CASSLMGSYSNQPQHF. The CDR3 DNA reads as TGTGCCAGCAGTTTAATGGGCTCGTATAGCAATCAGCCCCAGCATTTT.

The chain links TRBV20-1 to TRBJ1-1, with D tentatively TRBD1 (6 bases). Germline CDR1 reads DFQATT; CDR2 reads SNEGSKA (reference sequence). The CDR3 covers 14 residues. Trimming removed 0 bases from V and 4 bases from J, with 12 bases in between. The CDR3 loop reads CSARDQEGVTEAFF. The CDR3, as DNA: TGCAGTGCTAGAGATCAAGAGGGGGTCACTGAAGCTTTCTTT.

V gene TRBV12-3 or TRBV12-4 combines with J gene TRBJ2-3; D is unresolved. V dropped 6 bases and J dropped 5 bases, with 12 bases sitting between them. CDR3 size: 13 residues. Written as DNA, the CDR3 is TGTGCCAGCAGCCTAAGACTTGAAGATACGCAGTATTTT. This gives the protein CASSLRLEDTQYF.

Only a few counts were recorded for this clonotype. The J gene is TRBJ2-4, the V gene TRBV5-1; 8 bases align to TRBD1. This CDR3 region has 16 residues. V gave up 2 bases and J gave up 3 bases; unmatched junction bases: 7. The V gene's germline CDR1 is SGHRS and CDR2 YFSETQ. Here the CDR3 reads CASSFQGARGKNIQYF. CDR3 coding DNA: TGCGCCAGCAGCTTCCAGGGGGCGAGAGGCAAAAACATTCAGTACTTC.

This sequence joins TRBV4-1 and TRBJ2-5, with 8 bases lining up with TRBD1. Germline V gene data show CDR1 as MGHRA and CDR2 as YSYEKL. This CDR3 is built from 16 residues. V lost 1 base, J lost 2 bases, and 6 bases stayed unmatched. In DNA, the CDR3 is TGCGCCAGCAGCCAAGGTGGGACAGGTCGTCAAGAGACCCAGTACTTC. Encoded protein: CASSQGGTGRQETQYF.

In its sample, this clonotype was seen a few times. The gene calls are TRBV20-1 and TRBJ2-1; 8 bases are shared with TRBD2. Trimming at V came to 4 bases and at J to 7 bases, leaving 12 bases not matched to a gene. Germline V gene data show CDR1 as DFQATT and CDR2 as SNEGSKA (reference sequence). The CDR3 spans 15 residues. The CDR3 DNA sequence: TGCAGTGCTATTAGCGGGGATAGGGCTGGAAATGAGCAGTTCTTC. Its translation: CSAISGDRAGNEQFF.

CDR3 amino acids: CASGTGGLQPQHF. As DNA, the CDR3 is TGTGCCAGCGGAACAGGGGGACTCCAGCCCCAGCATTTT. This chain connects TRBV21-1 to TRBJ1-5; TRBD1, the table's D call, was not compared with the DNA. TRBV21-1 constitutes a pseudogene. The CDR3 sequence is 13 residues long.

This clonotype showed up just a few times. V and J are TRBV11-2 and TRBJ2-5, with TRBD2 as a possible D gene (6 bases). The J call may be mistaken, given a closer DNA end match to TRBJ2-4. The CDR3 sequence is 14 residues long. Germline CDR1 SGHAT, CDR2 FQNNGV. CDR3 sequence: CASSLGLEGDIQYF. CDR3 DNA: TGTGCCAGCAGCTTAGGTTTGGAGGGAGACATTCAGTACTTC.

CDR3 amino acids: CASSQNDYGTATYNEQFF. The DNA for the CDR3 is TGTGCCAGCAGCCAGAACGATTACGGGACCGCGACCTACAATGAGCAGTTCTTC. The chain combines TRBV7-3 with TRBJ2-1; D may be TRBD1 or TRBD2 (5 bases each). Germline CDR1 SGHTA, CDR2 FQGTGA. The CDR3 is 18 amino acids. Trimming removed 5 bases from V and 2 bases from J, with 22 bases in between.

A few counts support this clonotype. V usage is TRBV13 and J usage is TRBJ2-7; no firm D call. Germline CDR1 and CDR2: PRHDT and FYEKMQ (reference sequence). The CDR3 has 13 residues. V lost 0 bases to trimming and J lost 3 bases, with 6 bases between them. CDR3 nucleotide sequence: TGTGCCAGCAGCTTAGGAAGTCGCTACGAGCAGTACTTC. Translation gives CASSLGSRYEQYF.

This clonotype has just a few counts. One junction end disagrees with the germline gene, perhaps due to a read error. The V and J genes are TRBV4-2 and TRBJ1-4; 9 nucleotides agree with TRBD1. CDR1 is LGHNA and CDR2 is YNFKEQ in the germline V gene. CDR3 length: 15 residues. CDR3 in DNA: TGCGCCAGCAGCCAAGGAGGACAGGGGAATGAAAAACTGTTTTTT. Amino acid sequence: CASSQGGQGNEKLFF.

The chain recombines TRBV7-3 with TRBJ2-1; D remains ambiguous. V was trimmed by 0 bases and J by 7 bases, leaving 7 bases between them. In germline, CDR1 is SGHTA, CDR2 FQGTGA. This CDR3 is built from 13 residues. CDR3: CASSLTLDNEQFF. DNA for the CDR3: TGTGCCAGCAGCTTAACGCTGGATAATGAGCAGTTCTTC.

The chain is built from TRBV5-1 and TRBJ1-5; TRBD1 is a possible D gene (6 bases). Trimming cost V 4 bases and J 7 bases, with 18 bases left between them. Per germline, CDR1 SGHRS and CDR2 YFSETQ. The CDR3 has 15 amino acids. The CDR3 DNA reads as TGCGCCAGCAGCGCCGAGGGAGGGACACAGCAGCCCCAGCATTTT. Protein sequence: CASSAEGGTQQPQHF.

The table lists this clonotype with a few counts. The chain employs TRBV6-5 and TRBJ2-7; maybe TRBD1 (5 bases). With 4 bases removed from V and 7 bases from J, the gap between germline ends came to 17 bases. Germline V gene sequence: CDR1 MNHEY, CDR2 SVGAGI. CDR3 length: 14 amino acids. The CDR3 region has the DNA TGTGCCAGCAGTTTCAGGCAGGGTTTCAATGAGCAGTACTTC. Amino acid sequence: CASSFRQGFNEQYF.

V and J are TRBV28 and TRBJ1-6; D may be TRBD1 (5 bases). The ends were cut back, 6 bases at V and 10 bases at J, with 10 bases in the middle. The CDR3 sequence is 12 residues long. Germline V lookup: CDR1 MDHEN, CDR2 SYDVKM. CDR3 DNA sequence: TGTGCCAGCAGCTTGAGGGGCTCACCCCTCCACTTT. Its protein is CASSLRGSPLHF.

The sample holds many counts of this clonotype. The chain is built from TRBV12-3 or TRBV12-4 and TRBJ1-2, with a tentative D call TRBD1 (6 bases). V was clipped by 4 bases and J by 4 bases, with 19 bases between them. The CDR3 runs 16 residues. The CDR3 loop is CASSSSGQPAGYGYTF. In DNA, the CDR3 is TGTGCCAGCAGTTCATCCGGACAGCCCGCGGGCTATGGCTACACCTTC.

This clonotype was picked up a small number of times. V usage is TRBV20-1 and J usage is TRBJ1-2, with D hard to call. CDR1 and CDR2 from the germline V gene are DFQATT and SNEGSKA (reference sequence). V gave up 1 base and J gave up 9 bases, with 9 bases separating them. This CDR3 is built from 11 residues. The CDR3 DNA follows: TGCAGTGCTAGAGGACGTGGGAGCTACACCTTC. Translating gives CSARGRGSYTF.